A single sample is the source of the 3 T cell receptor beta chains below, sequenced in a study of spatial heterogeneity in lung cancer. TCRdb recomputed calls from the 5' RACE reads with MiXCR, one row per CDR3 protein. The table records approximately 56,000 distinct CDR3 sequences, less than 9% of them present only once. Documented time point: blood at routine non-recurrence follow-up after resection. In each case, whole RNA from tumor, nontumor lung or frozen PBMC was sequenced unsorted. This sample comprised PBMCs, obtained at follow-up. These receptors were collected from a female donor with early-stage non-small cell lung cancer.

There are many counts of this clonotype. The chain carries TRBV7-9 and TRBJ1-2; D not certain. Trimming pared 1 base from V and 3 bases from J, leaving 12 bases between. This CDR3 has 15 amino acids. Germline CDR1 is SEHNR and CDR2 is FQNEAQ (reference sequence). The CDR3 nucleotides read TGTGCCAGCAGCTTAGTTCCGGCCCCTGACTATGGCTACACCTTC. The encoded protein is CASSLVPAPDYGYTF.

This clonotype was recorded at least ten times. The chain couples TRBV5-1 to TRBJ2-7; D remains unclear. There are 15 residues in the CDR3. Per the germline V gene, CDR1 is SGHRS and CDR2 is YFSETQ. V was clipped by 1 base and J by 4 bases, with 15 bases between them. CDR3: CASSLQEGLSYEQYF. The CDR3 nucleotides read TGCGCCAGCAGCTTGCAGGAAGGTTTGAGTTACGAGCAGTACTTC.

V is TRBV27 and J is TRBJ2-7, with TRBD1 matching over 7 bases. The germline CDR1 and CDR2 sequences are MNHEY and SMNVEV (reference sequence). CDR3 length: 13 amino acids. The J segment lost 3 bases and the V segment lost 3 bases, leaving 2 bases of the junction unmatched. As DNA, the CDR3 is TGTGCCAGCAGTTTTGACAGGGACTACGAGCAGTACTTC. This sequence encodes CASSFDRDYEQYF.